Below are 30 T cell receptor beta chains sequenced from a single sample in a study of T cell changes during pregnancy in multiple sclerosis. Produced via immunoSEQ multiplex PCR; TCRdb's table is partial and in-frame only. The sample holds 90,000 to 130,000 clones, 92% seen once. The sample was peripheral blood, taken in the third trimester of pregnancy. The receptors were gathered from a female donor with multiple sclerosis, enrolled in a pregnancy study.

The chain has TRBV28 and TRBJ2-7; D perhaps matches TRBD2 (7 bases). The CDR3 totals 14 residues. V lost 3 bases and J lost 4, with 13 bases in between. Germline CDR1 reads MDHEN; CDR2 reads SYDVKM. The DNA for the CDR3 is TGTGCCAGCAGTTTTTCCGGGGGGCGATACGAGCAGTACTTC. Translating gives CASSFSGGRYEQYF.

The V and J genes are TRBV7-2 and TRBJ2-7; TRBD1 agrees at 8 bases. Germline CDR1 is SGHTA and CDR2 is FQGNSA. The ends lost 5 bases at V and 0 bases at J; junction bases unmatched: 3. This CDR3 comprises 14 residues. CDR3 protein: CASSRDRSSYEQYF. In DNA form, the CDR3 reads TGTGCCAGCAGCCGGGACAGGAGCTCCTACGAGCAGTACTTC.

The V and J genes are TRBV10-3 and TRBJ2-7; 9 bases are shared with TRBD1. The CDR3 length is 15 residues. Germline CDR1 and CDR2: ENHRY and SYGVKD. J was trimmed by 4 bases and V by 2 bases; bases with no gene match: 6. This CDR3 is CAISEGGDRVYEQYF. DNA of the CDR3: TGTGCCATCAGTGAGGGGGGGGACAGGGTGTACGAGCAGTACTTC.

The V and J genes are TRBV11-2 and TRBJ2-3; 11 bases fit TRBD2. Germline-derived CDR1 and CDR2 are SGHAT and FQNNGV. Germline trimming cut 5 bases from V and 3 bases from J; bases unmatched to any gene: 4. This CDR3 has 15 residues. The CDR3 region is CASSPIAGGTDTQYF. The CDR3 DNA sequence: TGTGCCAGCAGCCCAATAGCGGGAGGGACAGATACGCAGTATTTT.

The CDR3 sequence is CASRQGARDEQFF. The CDR3 DNA reads TGTGCCAGCAGACAGGGGGCGAGGGATGAGCAGTTCTTC. The chain is built from TRBV25-1 and TRBJ2-1, with TRBD1 identical over 9 bases. The germline CDR1 and CDR2 sequences are MGHDK and SYGVNS. CDR3 length: 13 residues. V shed 6 bases, J shed 8 bases, and the junction held 5 bases outside the gene matches.

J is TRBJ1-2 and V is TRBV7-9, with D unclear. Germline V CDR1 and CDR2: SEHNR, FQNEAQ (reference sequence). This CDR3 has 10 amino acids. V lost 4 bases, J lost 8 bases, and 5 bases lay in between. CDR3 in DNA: TGTGCCAGCAGCTCAGGAGGCTACACCTTC. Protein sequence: CASSSGGYTF. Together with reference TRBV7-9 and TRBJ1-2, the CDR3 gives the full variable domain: DTGVSQNPRHKITKRGQNVTFRCDPISEHNRLYWYRQTLGQGPEFLTYFQNEAQLEKSRLLSDRFSAERPKGSFSTLEIQRTEQGDSAMYLCASSSGGYTFGSGTRLTVV.

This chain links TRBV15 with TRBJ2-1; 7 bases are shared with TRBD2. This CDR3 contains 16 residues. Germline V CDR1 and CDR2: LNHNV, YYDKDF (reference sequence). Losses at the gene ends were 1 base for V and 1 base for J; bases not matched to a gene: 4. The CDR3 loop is CATSRAAGVSYNEQFF. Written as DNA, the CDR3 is TGTGCCACCAGCAGAGCGGCGGGGGTTTCCTACAATGAGCAGTTCTTC.

The CDR3 sequence: CASSVGVLETYNEQFF. Here the CDR3 DNA reads TGTGCCAGCAGCGTAGGAGTACTAGAGACCTACAATGAGCAGTTCTTC. V gene TRBV9 combines with J gene TRBJ2-1; D might be TRBD2 (5 bases). Per the germline V gene, CDR1 is SGDLS and CDR2 is YYNGEE. The CDR3 is 16 residues long. V dropped 0 bases and J dropped 2 bases, with 12 bases sitting between them.

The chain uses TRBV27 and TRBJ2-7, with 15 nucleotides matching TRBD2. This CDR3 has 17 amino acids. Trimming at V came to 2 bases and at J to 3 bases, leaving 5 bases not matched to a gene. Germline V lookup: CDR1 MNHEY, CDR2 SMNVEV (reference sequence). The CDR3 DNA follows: TGTGCCAGCAGTTTACGGACTAGCGGGAGGGCCTTCTACGAGCAGTACTTC. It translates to CASSLRTSGRAFYEQYF.

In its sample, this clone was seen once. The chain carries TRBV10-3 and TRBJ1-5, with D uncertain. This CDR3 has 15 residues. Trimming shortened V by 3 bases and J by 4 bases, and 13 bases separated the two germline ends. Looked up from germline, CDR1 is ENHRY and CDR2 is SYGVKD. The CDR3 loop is CAISDRSGMNQPQHF. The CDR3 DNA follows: TGTGCCATCAGTGATCGGTCCGGGATGAATCAGCCCCAGCATTTT.

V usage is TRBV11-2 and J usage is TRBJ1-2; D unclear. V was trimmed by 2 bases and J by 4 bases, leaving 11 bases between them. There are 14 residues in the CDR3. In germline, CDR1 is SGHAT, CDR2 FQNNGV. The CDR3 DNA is TGTGCCAGCAGCTTATTGATGCGGAGCTATGGCTACACCTTC. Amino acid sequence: CASSLLMRSYGYTF.

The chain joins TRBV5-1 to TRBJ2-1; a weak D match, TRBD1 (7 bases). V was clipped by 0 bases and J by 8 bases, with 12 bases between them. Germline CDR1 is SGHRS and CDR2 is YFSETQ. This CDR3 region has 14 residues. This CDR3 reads CASSLAGGGYEQFF. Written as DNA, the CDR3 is TGCGCCAGCAGCTTGGCCGGAGGGGGCTATGAGCAGTTCTTC.

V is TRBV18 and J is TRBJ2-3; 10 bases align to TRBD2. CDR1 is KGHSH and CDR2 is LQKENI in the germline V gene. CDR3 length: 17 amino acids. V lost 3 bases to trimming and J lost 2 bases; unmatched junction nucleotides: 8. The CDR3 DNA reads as TGTGCCAGCTCACCCTTACCTAGCGGGGGAGACACAGATACGCAGTATTTT. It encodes CASSPLPSGGDTDTQYF.

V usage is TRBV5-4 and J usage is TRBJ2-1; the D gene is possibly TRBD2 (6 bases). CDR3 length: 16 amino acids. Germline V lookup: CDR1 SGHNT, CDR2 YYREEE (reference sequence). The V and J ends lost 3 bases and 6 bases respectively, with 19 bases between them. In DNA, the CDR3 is TGTGCCAGCAGCTCCGGGCGGGACCCAAAGGGCAATGAGCAGTTCTTC. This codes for CASSSGRDPKGNEQFF.

DNA for the CDR3: TGTGCCAGCAGCTCGGGGGTGGAGCTGTTTTTT. Residues: CASSSGVELFF. The chain couples TRBV7-6 to TRBJ2-2; D possibly corresponds to TRBD2 (6 bases). Per the germline V gene, CDR1 is SGHVS and CDR2 is FNYEAQ. CDR3 length: 11 amino acids. The V end lost 4 bases, the J end lost 10 bases, and 7 bases lay between the germline ends.

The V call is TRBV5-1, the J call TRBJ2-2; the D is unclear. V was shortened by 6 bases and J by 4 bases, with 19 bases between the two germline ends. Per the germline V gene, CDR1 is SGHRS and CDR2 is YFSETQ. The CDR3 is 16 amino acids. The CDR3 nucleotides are TGCGCCAGCACCACTGGGCAGACAATAGGCACCGGGGAGCTGTTTTTT. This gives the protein CASTTGQTIGTGELFF.

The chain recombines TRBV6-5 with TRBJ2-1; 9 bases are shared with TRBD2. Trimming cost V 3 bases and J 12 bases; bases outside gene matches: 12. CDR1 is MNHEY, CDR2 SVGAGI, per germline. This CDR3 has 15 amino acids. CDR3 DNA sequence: TGTGCCAGCAGTTATGGTGGGACTAGCATCGGCGCGCAGTTCTTC. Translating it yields CASSYGGTSIGAQFF.

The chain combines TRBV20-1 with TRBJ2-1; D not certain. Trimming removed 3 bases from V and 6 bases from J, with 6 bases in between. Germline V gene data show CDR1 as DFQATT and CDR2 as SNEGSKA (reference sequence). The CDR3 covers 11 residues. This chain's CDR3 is CSASGRNEQFF. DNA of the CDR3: TGCAGTGCTAGCGGTCGCAATGAGCAGTTCTTC.

The CDR3 nucleotides are TGTGCCAGCAGTGGATGGGGGCCGACACAAGTGGCTGGGGCCAACGTCCTGACTTTC. Its protein is CASSGWGPTQVAGANVLTF. V and J are TRBV2 and TRBJ2-6; possibly TRBD1 for D (6 bases). This CDR3 is 19 amino acids long. Looked up from germline, CDR1 is SNHLY and CDR2 is FYNNEI. V was pared by 4 bases and J by 2 bases, with 21 bases between.

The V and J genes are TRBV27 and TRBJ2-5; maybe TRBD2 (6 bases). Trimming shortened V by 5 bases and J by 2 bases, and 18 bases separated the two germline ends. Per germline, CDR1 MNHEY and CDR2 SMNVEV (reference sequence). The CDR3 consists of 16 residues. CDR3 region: CASSTGERAVQETQYF. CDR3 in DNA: TGTGCCAGCAGTACGGGGGAGAGAGCGGTACAAGAGACCCAGTACTTC.

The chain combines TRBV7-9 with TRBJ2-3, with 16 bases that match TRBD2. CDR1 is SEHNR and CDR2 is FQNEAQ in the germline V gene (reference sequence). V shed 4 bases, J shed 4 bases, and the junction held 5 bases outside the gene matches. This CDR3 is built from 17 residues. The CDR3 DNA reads TGTGCCAGCAGCTCCGGGACTAGCGGGAGGGCCGCAGATACGCAGTATTTT. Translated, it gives CASSSGTSGRAADTQYF. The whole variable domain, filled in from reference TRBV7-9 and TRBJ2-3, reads DTGVSQNPRHKITKRGQNVTFRCDPISEHNRLYWYRQTLGQGPEFLTYFQNEAQLEKSRLLSDRFSAERPKGSFSTLEIQRTEQGDSAMYLCASSSGTSGRAADTQYFGPGTRLTVL.

CDR3 DNA sequence: TGTGCCAGCAGCTTCCCCAGGGGTTGGGGGAACACCGGGGAGCTGTTTTTT. Its protein is CASSFPRGWGNTGELFF. The V call is TRBV5-8, the J call TRBJ2-2; TRBD1 is a possible D gene (6 bases). V lost 2 bases and J lost 1, with 15 bases in between. Germline lookup yields CDR1 SGHTS and CDR2 YDEGEE. This CDR3 contains 17 residues.

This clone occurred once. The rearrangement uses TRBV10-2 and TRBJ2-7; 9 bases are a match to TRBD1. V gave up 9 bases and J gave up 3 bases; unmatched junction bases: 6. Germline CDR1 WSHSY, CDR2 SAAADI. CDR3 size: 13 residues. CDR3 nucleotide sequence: TGCGCCAGTAGGACAGGGGATCTCTACGAGCAGTACTTC. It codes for CASRTGDLYEQYF.

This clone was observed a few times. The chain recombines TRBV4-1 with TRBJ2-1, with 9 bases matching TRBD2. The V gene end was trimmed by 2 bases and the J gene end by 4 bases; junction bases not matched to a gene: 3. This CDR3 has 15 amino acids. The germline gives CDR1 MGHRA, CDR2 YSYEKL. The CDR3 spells CASSQSGGSYNEQFF. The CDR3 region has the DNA TGCGCCAGCAGCCAAAGCGGGGGGTCTTACAATGAGCAGTTCTTC.

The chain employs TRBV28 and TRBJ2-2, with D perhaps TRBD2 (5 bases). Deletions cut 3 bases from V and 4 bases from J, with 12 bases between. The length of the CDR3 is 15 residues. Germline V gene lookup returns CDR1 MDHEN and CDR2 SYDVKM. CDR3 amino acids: CASSFFGDRTGELFF. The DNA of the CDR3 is TGTGCCAGCAGTTTCTTCGGGGATCGCACCGGGGAGCTGTTTTTT.

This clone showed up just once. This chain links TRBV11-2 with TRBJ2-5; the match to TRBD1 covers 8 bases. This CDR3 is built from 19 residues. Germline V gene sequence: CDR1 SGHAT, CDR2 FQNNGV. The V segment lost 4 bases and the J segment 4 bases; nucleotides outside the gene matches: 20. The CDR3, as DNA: TGTGCCAGCAGCTCTCGCCCCGGACAGGGAGATCCCTCGAGAGAGACCCAGTACTTC. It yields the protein CASSSRPGQGDPSRETQYF.

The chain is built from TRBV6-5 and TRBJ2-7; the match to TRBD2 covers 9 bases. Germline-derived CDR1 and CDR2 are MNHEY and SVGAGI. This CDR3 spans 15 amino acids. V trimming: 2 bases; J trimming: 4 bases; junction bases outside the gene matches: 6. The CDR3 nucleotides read TGTGCCAGCAGTTACGGCGGGAGGGCCTGGTACGAGCAGTACTTC. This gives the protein CASSYGGRAWYEQYF.

In DNA, the CDR3 is TGTGCCAGTAATCGGGAGGTGAGCACAGATACGCAGTATTTT. Its protein product is CASNREVSTDTQYF. The chain recombines TRBV19 with TRBJ2-3; 7 bases align to TRBD2. CDR1 is LNHDA and CDR2 is SQIVND in the germline V gene (reference sequence). The V gene end was trimmed by 7 bases and the J gene end by 0 bases; junction bases not matched to a gene: 4. There are 14 residues in the CDR3.

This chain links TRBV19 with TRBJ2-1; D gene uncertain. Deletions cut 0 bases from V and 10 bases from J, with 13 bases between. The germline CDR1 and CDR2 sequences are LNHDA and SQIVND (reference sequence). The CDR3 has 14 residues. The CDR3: CASSIDRLGQEQFF. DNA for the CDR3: TGTGCCAGTAGTATAGACAGGTTAGGCCAGGAGCAGTTCTTC. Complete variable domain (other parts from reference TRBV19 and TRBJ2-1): DGGITQSPKYLFRKEGQNVTLSCEQNLNHDAMYWYRQDPGQGLRLIYYSQIVNDFQKGDIAEGYSVSREKKESFPLTVTSAQKNPTAFYLCASSIDRLGQEQFFGPGTRLTVL.

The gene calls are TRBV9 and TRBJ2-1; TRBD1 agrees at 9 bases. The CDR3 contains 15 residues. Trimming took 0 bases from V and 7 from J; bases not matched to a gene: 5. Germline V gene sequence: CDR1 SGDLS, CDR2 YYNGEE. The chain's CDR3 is CASSVDTGGANEQFF. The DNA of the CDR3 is TGTGCCAGCAGCGTAGACACAGGGGGCGCGAATGAGCAGTTCTTC.